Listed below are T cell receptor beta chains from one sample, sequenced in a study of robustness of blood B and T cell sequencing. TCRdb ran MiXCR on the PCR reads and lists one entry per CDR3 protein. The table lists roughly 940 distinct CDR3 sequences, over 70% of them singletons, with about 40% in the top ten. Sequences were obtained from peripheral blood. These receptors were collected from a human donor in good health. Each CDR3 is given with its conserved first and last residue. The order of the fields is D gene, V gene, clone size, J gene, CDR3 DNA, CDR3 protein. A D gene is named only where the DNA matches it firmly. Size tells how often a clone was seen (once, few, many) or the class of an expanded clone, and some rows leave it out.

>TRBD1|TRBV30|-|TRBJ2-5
TGTGCCGGGACGGGACAGGGGATGGCCCAGTACTTC
CAGTGQGMAQYF
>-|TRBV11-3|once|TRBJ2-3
TGTGCCAGCAGCTTAGCCCGCGACACAGATACGCAGTATTTT
CASSLARDTDTQYF
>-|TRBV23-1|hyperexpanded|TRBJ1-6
TGCGCCAGCAGTCAATCGAATCCGGTACCCTATAATTCACCCCTCCACTTT
CASSQSNPVPYNSPLHF
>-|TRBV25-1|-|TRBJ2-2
TGTGCCAGCAGGAATTATGTATCCGGGGAGCTGTTTTTT
CASRNYVSGELFF
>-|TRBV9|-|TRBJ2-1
TGTGCCAGCAGCGTAATGGGGGGGCTAGGCTCCTACAATGAGCAGTTCTTC
CASSVMGGLGSYNEQFF
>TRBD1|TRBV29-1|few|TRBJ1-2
TGCAGCGTTGAAGATCCAAACCCAGGGGGCTATGGCTACACCTTC
CSVEDPNPGGYGYTF
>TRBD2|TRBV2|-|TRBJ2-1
TGTGCCACCGCGTGGGGCGGGGGGGCAGATGAGCAGTTCTTC
CATAWGGGADEQFF
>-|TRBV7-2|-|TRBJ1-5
TGTGCCAGCAGCTTGTACGGAGATAGCAATCAGCCCCAGCATTTT
CASSLYGDSNQPQHF
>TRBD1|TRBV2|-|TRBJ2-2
TGTGCCAGCAGGGAGACAGGGGCGAACACCGGGGAGCTGTTTTTT
CASRETGANTGELFF
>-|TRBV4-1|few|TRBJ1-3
TGCGCCAGCAGCCTCTACGCAGAAGGCAACTCTGGAAACACCATATATTTT
CASSLYAEGNSGNTIYF
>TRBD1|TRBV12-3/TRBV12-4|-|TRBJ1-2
TGTGCCAGCAGTTTGACAGGGAGCTATGGCTACACCTTC
CASSLTGSYGYTF
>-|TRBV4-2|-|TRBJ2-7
TGTGCCAGCAGCCCTATGGAGGGGGGCACCCGCTCCTACGAGCAGTACTTC
CASSPMEGGTRSYEQYF
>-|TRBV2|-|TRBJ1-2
TGTGCCAGCAGTCCGGGAGGTGGCTACACCTTC
CASSPGGGYTF
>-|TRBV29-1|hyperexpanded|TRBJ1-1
TGCAGCGTTCGGATACGGGAAGCTTTCTTT
CSVRIREAFF
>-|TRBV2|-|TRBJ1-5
TGTGCCAGCAGTTCAGACAGTGATAGCAATCAGCCCCAGCATTTT
CASSSDSDSNQPQHF
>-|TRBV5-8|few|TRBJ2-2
TGTGCCAGCAGCTTGGAACCAGCGATGTTGACCGGGGAGCTGTTTTTT
CASSLEPAMLTGELFF
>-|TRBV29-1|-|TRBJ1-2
TGCAGCGTTGAGTTTGACAGGACTTTATATGGCTACACCTTC
CSVEFDRTLYGYTF
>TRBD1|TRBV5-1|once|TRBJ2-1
TGCGCCAGCAGCCTGGGACAGACGCAGTTCTTC
CASSLGQTQFF
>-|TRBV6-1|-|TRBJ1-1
TGTGCCAGCAGGGCGGGCGGCCCGGGGTACACTGAAGCTTTCTTT
CASRAGGPGYTEAFF
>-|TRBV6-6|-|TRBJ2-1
TGTGCCAGCAGCCCGGACCATTCTCTCGACAATGAGCAGTTCTTC
CASSPDHSLDNEQFF
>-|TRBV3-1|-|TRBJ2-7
TGTGCCAGCAGCCAAGATCGCGGCACAGGATCTTACGAGCAGTACTTC
CASSQDRGTGSYEQYF
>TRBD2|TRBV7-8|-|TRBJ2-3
TGTGCCAGCAGCCCAGGACTAGCGGGGAGCACGGATACGCAGTATTTT
CASSPGLAGSTDTQYF
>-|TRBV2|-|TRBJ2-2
TGTGCCAACAGTGAAGATGATCATACCGGGACGCCCAAACCCGGGGAGCTGTTTTTT
CANSEDDHTGTPKPGELFF